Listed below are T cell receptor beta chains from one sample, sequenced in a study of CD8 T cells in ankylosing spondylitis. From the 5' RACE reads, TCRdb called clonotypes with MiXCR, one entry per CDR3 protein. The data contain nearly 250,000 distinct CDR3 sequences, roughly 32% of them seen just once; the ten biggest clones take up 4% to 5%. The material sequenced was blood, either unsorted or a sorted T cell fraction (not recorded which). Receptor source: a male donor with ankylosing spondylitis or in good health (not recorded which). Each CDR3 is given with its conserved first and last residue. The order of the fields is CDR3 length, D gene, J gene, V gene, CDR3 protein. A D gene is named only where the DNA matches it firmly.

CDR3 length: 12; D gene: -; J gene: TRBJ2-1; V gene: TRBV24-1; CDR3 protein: CATSDFGYEQFF
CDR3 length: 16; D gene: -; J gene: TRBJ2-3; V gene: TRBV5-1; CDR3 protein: CASSWSRTERTDTQYF
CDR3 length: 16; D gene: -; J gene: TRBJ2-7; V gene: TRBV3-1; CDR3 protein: CASSQDPYSWPYEQYF
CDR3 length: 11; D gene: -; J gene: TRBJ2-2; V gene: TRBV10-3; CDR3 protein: CAISDGHALFF
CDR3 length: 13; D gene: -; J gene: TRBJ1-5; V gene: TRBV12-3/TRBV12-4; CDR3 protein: CASSFGGLEPQHF
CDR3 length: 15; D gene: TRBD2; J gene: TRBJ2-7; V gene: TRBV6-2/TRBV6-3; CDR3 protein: CASRPGLAGAYEQYF
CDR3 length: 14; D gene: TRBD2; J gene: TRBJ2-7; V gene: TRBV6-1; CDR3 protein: CASSTRTSPYEQYF
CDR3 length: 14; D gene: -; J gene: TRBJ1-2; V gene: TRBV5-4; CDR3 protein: CASSSTAFSYGYTF
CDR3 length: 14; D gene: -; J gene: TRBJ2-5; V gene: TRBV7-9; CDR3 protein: CASSLDGVAETQYF
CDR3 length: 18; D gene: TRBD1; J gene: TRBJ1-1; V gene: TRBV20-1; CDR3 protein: CSAPGPGQGTLLNTEAFF
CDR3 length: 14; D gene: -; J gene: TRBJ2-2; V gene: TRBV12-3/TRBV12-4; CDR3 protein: CASKPQVNTGELFF
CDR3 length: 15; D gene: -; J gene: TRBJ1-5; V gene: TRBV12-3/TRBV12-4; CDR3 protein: CASRAGSLSNQPQHF
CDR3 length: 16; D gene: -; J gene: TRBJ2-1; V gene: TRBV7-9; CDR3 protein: CASSPRTTLRYNEQFF
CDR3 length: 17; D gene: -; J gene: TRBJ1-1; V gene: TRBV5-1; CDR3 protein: CASSLVSGGELRTEAFF
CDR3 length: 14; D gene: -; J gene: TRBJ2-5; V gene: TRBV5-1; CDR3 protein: CASSLMSPQETQYF
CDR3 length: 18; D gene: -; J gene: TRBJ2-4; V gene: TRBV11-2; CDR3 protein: CASNKQPGTYLAKNIQYF